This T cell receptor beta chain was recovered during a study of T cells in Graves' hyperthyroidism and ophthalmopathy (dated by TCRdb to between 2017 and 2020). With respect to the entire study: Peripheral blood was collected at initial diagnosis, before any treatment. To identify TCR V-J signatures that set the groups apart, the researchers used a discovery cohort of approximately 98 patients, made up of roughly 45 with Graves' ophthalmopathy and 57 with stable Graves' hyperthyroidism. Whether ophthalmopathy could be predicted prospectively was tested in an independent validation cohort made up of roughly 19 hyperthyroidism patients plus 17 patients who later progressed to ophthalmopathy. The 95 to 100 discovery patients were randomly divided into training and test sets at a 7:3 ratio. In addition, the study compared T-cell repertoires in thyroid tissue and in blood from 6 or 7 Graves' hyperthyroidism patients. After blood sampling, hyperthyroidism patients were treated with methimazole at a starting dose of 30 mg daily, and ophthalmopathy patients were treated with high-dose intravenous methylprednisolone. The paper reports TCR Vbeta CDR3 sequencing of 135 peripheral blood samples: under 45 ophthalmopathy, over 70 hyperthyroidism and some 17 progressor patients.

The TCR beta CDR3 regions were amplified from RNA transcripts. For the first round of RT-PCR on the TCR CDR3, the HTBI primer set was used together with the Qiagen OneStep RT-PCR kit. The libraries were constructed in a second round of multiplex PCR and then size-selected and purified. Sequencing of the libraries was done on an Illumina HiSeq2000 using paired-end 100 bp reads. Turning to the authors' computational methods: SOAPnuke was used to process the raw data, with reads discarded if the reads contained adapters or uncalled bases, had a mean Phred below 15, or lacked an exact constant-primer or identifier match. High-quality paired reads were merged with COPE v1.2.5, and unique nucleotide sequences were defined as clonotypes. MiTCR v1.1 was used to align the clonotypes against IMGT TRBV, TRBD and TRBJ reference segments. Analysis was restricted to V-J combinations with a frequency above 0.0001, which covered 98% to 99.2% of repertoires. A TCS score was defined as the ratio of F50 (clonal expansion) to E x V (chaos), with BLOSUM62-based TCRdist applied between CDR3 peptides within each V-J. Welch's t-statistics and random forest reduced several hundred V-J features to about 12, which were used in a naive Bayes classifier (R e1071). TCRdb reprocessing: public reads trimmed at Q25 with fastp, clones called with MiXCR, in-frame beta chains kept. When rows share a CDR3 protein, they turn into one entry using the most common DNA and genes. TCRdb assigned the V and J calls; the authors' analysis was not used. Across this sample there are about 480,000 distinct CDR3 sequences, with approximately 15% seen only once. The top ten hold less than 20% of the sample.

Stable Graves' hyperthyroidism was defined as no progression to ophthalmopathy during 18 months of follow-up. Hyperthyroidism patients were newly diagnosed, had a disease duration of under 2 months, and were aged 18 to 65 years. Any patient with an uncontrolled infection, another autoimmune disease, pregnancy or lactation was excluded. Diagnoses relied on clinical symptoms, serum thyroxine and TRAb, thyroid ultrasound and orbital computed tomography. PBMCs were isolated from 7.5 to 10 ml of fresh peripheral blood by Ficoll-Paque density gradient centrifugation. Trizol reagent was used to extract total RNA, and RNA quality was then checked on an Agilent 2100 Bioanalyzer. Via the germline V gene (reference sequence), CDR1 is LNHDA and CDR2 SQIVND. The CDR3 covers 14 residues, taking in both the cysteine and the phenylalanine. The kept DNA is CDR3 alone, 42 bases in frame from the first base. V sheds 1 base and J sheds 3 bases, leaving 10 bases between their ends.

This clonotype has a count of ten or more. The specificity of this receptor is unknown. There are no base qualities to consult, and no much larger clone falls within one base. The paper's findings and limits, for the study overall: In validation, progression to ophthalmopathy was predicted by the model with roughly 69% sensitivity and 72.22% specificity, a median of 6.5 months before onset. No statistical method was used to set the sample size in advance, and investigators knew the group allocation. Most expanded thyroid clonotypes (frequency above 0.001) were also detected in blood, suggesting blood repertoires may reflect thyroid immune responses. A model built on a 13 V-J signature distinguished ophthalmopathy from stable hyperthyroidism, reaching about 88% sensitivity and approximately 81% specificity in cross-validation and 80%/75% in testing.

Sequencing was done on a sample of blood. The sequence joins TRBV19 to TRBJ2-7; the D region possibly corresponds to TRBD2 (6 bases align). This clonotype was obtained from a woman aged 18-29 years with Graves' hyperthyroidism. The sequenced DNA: TGTGCCAGTAGTATAGCCCCCGGGAGCTACGAGCAGTACTTC. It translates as CASSIAPGSYEQYF.